The entry that follows covers one T cell receptor beta chain sequence. These data come from a study of blood T cell repertoires in COVID-19. Only in-frame clones appear in the TCRdb table, and some are missing; sequencing was by immunoSEQ multiplex PCR. The table lists 300,000 to 350,000 clones, 90% of them singletons, with 3.5% to 4.5% in the top ten. Participants, roughly 18 to 90 years old, spanned 24 US areas. CDR1 MNHEY and CDR2 SVGAGI come from the germline V gene. Between the trimmed V and J ends, which lost 2 bases and 3 bases, there was a span of 14 bases. The CDR3 totals 16 residues. The chain uses TRBV6-5 and TRBJ1-3; a possible D gene is TRBD1 (6 bases). The sequenced sample consisted of PBMCs or T cells enriched from blood (not recorded which). This receptor was obtained from a woman aged 18-29 years with acute COVID-19. CDR3 coding DNA: TGTGCCAGCAGTTACCATGGACAGCCGGTTGGAAACACCATATATTTT. Its protein is CASSYHGQPVGNTIYF.